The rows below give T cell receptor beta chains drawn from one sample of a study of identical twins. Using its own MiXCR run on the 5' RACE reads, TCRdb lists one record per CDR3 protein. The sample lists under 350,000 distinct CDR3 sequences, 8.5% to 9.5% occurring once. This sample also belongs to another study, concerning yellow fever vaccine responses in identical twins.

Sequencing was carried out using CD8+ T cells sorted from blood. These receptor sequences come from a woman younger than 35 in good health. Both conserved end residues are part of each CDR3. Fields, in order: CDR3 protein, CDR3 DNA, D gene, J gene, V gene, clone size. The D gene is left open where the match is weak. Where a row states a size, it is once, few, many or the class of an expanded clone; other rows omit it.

CSARGPTGARGPLETQYF	TGCAGTGCTAGAGGACCAACCGGCGCGCGGGGGCCGCTGGAGACCCAGTACTTC	NA	TRBJ2-5	TRBV20-1	many
CSVEDRRGYEQFF	TGCAGCGTTGAAGATCGACGAGGGTATGAGCAGTTCTTC	NA	TRBJ2-1	TRBV29-1	NA
CSARPIQGGPGLSEQYF	TGCAGTGCTAGACCCATACAGGGAGGACCCGGCCTATCCGAGCAGTACTTC	NA	TRBJ2-7	TRBV20-1	NA
CSARDILGTSGNTDTQYF	TGCAGTGCTAGAGATATACTCGGGACTAGCGGGAACACAGATACGCAGTATTTT	TRBD2	TRBJ2-3	TRBV20-1	many
CASSRHPGGSSYEQYF	TGTGCCAGCAGCCGACACCCAGGGGGCAGCTCCTACGAGCAGTACTTC	TRBD1	TRBJ2-7	TRBV5-6	few
CASSLSTQPQHF	TGTGCCAGCAGTTTAAGTACGCAGCCCCAGCATTTT	NA	TRBJ1-5	TRBV12-3/TRBV12-4	NA
CASSDSGDRAFQFF	TGTGCCAGCAGTGACTCCGGAGACAGGGCATTTCAGTTCTTC	TRBD1	TRBJ2-1	TRBV6-4	few
CASSYRGHGDEQFF	TGTGCCAGCAGTTACAGGGGGCACGGGGATGAGCAGTTCTTC	TRBD1	TRBJ2-1	TRBV12-3/TRBV12-4	many
CASSRTSGSPKSTDTQYF	TGTGCCAGTAGCCGGACTAGCGGGAGTCCTAAAAGCACAGATACGCAGTATTTT	TRBD2	TRBJ2-3	TRBV19	few
CASRGNPNEAFF	TGTGCCAGCCGGGGGAACCCCAATGAAGCTTTCTTT	NA	TRBJ1-1	TRBV6-2/TRBV6-3	NA
CASSPGKSVSYNSPLHF	TGTGCCAGCAGCCCGGGGAAAAGTGTGTCCTATAATTCACCCCTCCACTTT	NA	TRBJ1-6	TRBV7-6	NA
CSVERADTNTGELFF	TGCAGCGTTGAACGAGCGGACACGAACACCGGGGAGCTGTTTTTT	NA	TRBJ2-2	TRBV29-1	NA
CASSFSLGFDYEQYF	TGTGCCAGCAGTTTCAGTTTAGGTTTCGACTACGAGCAGTACTTC	NA	TRBJ2-7	TRBV12-3/TRBV12-4	NA
CSVESASPEQFF	TGCAGCGTTGAATCCGCTAGCCCTGAGCAGTTCTTC	NA	TRBJ2-1	TRBV29-1	NA
CASSQDRSYNEQFF	TGCGCCAGCAGCCAAGACCGCAGCTACAATGAGCAGTTCTTC	NA	TRBJ2-1	TRBV4-3	many
CASGLGQGSNYGYTF	TGTGCTAGTGGACTAGGACAGGGATCGAACTATGGCTACACCTTC	TRBD1	TRBJ1-2	TRBV12-5	few
CAWTAGYGYTF	TGTGCCTGGACCGCTGGCTATGGCTACACCTTC	NA	TRBJ1-2	TRBV30	few
CASSGGRERGETNNEQFF	TGTGCCAGCAGTGGGGGTAGGGAGCGGGGGGAAACTAACAATGAGCAGTTCTTC	TRBD2	TRBJ2-1	TRBV2	many
CASSQDLSGTGNGYTF	TGCGCCAGCAGCCAAGATCTTAGTGGGACAGGGAATGGCTACACCTTC	TRBD1	TRBJ1-2	TRBV4-3	NA
CAHFETDTQYF	TGTGCCCACTTCGAAACAGATACGCAGTATTTT	NA	TRBJ2-3	TRBV2	NA
CSARSGTSGLSTDTQYF	TGCAGTGCTAGGTCCGGGACTAGCGGACTTAGCACAGATACGCAGTATTTT	TRBD2	TRBJ2-3	TRBV20-1	few
CASGQAGPSGSSYNEQFF	TGCGCCAGCGGCCAAGCGGGCCCCAGCGGGAGCTCCTACAATGAGCAGTTCTTC	TRBD2	TRBJ2-1	TRBV4-3	NA